A selection of T cell receptor beta chains follows, all from one sample in a study of shared clonotypes between healthy human individuals. Some clones are missing from TCRdb's copy, which holds only in-frame ones; the method was immunoSEQ multiplex PCR. The table includes 1.5 million to 2.5 million clones, about 95% detected once. The sequencing sample was made of naive CD8+ T cells sorted from blood. The receptors were sampled from a young man in good health. Each CDR3 is given with its conserved first and last residue. D genes are given only for firm matches. Clone size is stated in some rows and not others, as once, few, many or a class when expanded.

clone_size j_call v_call d_call cdr3_aa cdr3_nt
. TRBJ1-5 TRBV10-3 . CAISESGRGAYSNQPQHF TGTGCCATCAGTGAGTCGGGCAGGGGAGCCTATAGCAATCAGCCCCAGCATTTT
once TRBJ2-1 TRBV5-1 . CASSFQDSYNEQFF TGCGCCAGCAGCTTCCAGGACTCCTACAATGAGCAGTTCTTC
. TRBJ2-7 TRBV11-2 . CASSLEGVGQYF TGTGCCAGCAGCTTAGAGGGGGTAGGGCAGTACTTC
. TRBJ2-3 TRBV5-6 . CASSSWTVDTDTQYF TGTGCCAGCAGCTCCTGGACGGTTGACACAGATACGCAGTATTTT
. TRBJ2-7 TRBV2 TRBD1 CASSEDRVTYEQYF TGTGCCAGCAGCGAAGACAGGGTCACCTACGAGCAGTACTTC
. TRBJ1-4 TRBV15 . CATSRPLRNEKLFF TGTGCCACCAGCAGACCCCTAAGGAATGAAAAACTGTTTTTT
. TRBJ1-2 TRBV4-1 . CASRGGGVGGYTF TGCGCCAGCAGGGGTGGGGGCGTCGGTGGCTACACCTTC
. TRBJ2-3 TRBV27 . CASGISTDTQYF TGTGCCAGCGGGATTAGCACAGATACGCAGTATTTT
. TRBJ2-1 TRBV27 . CASSLGRGYEQFF TGTGCCAGCAGTTTAGGGAGGGGGTATGAGCAGTTCTTC
. TRBJ1-2 TRBV5-8 TRBD1 CASSLPGQGTNYGYTF TGTGCCAGCAGCCTACCGGGACAGGGGACTAACTATGGCTACACCTTC
. TRBJ1-2 TRBV5-6 . CASSLVRRTTNHGYTF TGTGCCAGCAGCTTGGTACGAAGGACAACAAACCATGGCTACACCTTC
. TRBJ1-1 TRBV5-6 . CASSLVNEGWTEAFF TGTGCCAGCAGCTTGGTGAACGAAGGGTGGACTGAAGCTTTCTTT
. TRBJ2-1 TRBV6-4 . CASSDSACYNEQFF TGTGCCAGCAGTGACTCGGCCTGTTACAATGAGCAGTTCTTC
. TRBJ2-1 TRBV6-5 TRBD2 CASSYGEGYEQFF TGTGCCAGCAGTTACGGGGAGGGCTATGAGCAGTTCTTC
. TRBJ1-4 TRBV4-1 . CASSQEADRRNEKLFF TGCGCCAGCAGCCAAGAGGCGGACAGAAGAAATGAAAAACTGTTTTTT
. TRBJ1-1 TRBV7-9 . CASSSRLGTEAFF TGTGCCAGCAGCTCACGGCTAGGGACTGAAGCTTTCTTT
. TRBJ1-1 TRBV7-3 . CASSLTPGVGEATEAFF TGTGCCAGCAGCTTAACGCCGGGGGTCGGGGAAGCAACTGAAGCTTTCTTT
once TRBJ2-1 TRBV11-2 TRBD2 CASSLGPSSGRANNEQFF TGTGCCAGCAGCTTGGGCCCTTCTAGCGGGAGGGCGAACAATGAGCAGTTCTTC
. TRBJ2-1 TRBV5-8 . CASRGSYEQFF TGTGCCAGCCGTGGGAGTTATGAGCAGTTCTTC
. TRBJ1-3 TRBV12-5 TRBD1 CASGLVGTGSGNTIYF TGTGCTAGTGGTTTGGTTGGGACAGGCTCTGGAAACACCATATATTTT
. TRBJ2-4 TRBV6-5 . CASSYGERNIQYF TGTGCCAGCAGTTACGGTGAGAGAAACATTCAGTACTTC
. TRBJ2-7 TRBV30 . CAWRDSLGHYNSYEQYF TGTGCCTGGAGAGATTCTCTGGGACACTACAATTCCTACGAGCAGTACTTC